The present TCR beta chain was sequenced within a study of blood T cell repertoires in COVID-19. Study details: From T cells, B-cell-depleted T cells, or PBMCs came the material, which was cDNA or gDNA.

This CDR3 comprises 16 residues. With 1 base clipped from V and 10 bases from J, the junction kept 12 bases outside the gene matches. Germline V gene data show CDR1 as GTSNPN and CDR2 as SVGIG (reference sequence). The table came from immunoSEQ multiplex PCR; TCRdb's copy has only in-frame clones and leaves some out. Of around 310,000 clones listed, about 90% are singletons. The Seattle patients, enrolled during active infection, were followed longitudinally. The chain uses TRBV30 and TRBJ1-6, with 8 bases identical to TRBD1. The receptor was derived from a woman between 40 and 50 years old with COVID-19, enrolled during active disease. The sample taken for sequencing was peripheral blood. In DNA form, the CDR3 reads TGTGCCTGGAGTGCTATGGGACAGGCGGGGTACTCACCCCTCCACTTT. Its protein product is CAWSAMGQAGYSPLHF. Based on the CDR3 plus reference TRBV30 and TRBJ1-6, the full variable domain is SQTIHQWPATLVQPVGSPLSLECTVEGTSNPNLYWYRQAAGRGLQLLFYSVGIGQISSEVPQNLSASRPQDRQFILSSKKLLLSDSGFYLCAWSAMGQAGYSPLHFGNGTRLTVT.